The source of this TCR beta chain is a study of graft-versus-host responses after intestinal transplantation. Study-level background: Each recipient received a multivisceral, liver-intestinal, or isolated intestinal graft. Uniformly, recipients were administered anti-thymocyte globulin induction with subsequent tacrolimus and steroids for two to three years. Findings and limits, study-wide: Allografts from individuals with graft-donor T cell macrochimerism displayed high graft-versus-host to host-versus-graft clonal ratios.

To note about this clone: Its target is unknown.

Germline CDR1 reads MNHNS; CDR2 reads SASEGT. The CDR3 loop spans 16 amino acids. The J segment lost 0 bases and the V segment lost 2 bases, leaving 3 bases of the junction unmatched. The data were produced by immunoSEQ multiplex PCR, yet TCRdb's version contains in-frame clones alone and is incomplete. The profile shows 45,000 to 60,000 clones, 80% to 95% of them singletons. Here the sequenced sample was unstimulated CD4+ T cells sorted from spleen or lymph node cells, taken before transplant. V is TRBV6-1 and J is TRBJ1-3; TRBD1 agrees at 8 bases. This TCR was recovered from a human donor who was the organ donor for an intestinal transplant. DNA for the CDR3: TGTGCCAGCAGTGAACAGGGGGCTCTCTCTGGAAACACCATATATTTT. This codes for CASSEQGALSGNTIYF.